What follows are 21 T cell receptor beta chains derived from one specimen sequenced in a study of cytomegalovirus exposure and HLA in healthy donors. A multiplex PCR was run with 60 Vbeta primers and 13 Jbeta primers. Some clones are missing from TCRdb's copy, which holds only in-frame ones; the method was immunoSEQ multiplex PCR. Its clone listing holds around 200,000 clones. Sequencing was performed on PBMCs. The receptors derive from a girl aged 2 to 10 in good health and CMV-seropositive.

V gene TRBV9 combines with J gene TRBJ1-3; D not resolved. CDR3 length equals 14 residues. The V and J ends lost 0 bases and 1 base respectively, with 5 bases between them. The germline V gene encodes CDR1 SGDLS and CDR2 YYNGEE. In DNA, the CDR3 is TGTGCCAGCAGCGTAGAACAGTCTGGAAACACCATATATTTT. This codes for CASSVEQSGNTIYF.

The chain combines TRBV19 with TRBJ1-1; 7 bases are shared with TRBD1. The V segment lost 6 bases and the J segment 1 base; nucleotides outside the gene matches: 14. Germline V gene sequence: CDR1 LNHDA, CDR2 SQIVND (reference sequence). This CDR3 has 17 amino acids. For the CDR3, the DNA is TGTGCCAGTAGCCGGCCTTCACAGGGGTTCGCGAACACTGAAGCTTTCTTT. Translated, it gives CASSRPSQGFANTEAFF.

The chain joins TRBV5-6 to TRBJ2-2; 7 bases agree with TRBD1. This CDR3 region has 15 residues. Looked up from germline, CDR1 is SGHDT and CDR2 is YYEEEE. V was pared by 5 bases and J by 2 bases, with 6 bases of the junction left unmatched. The CDR3, as DNA: TGTGCCAGCAGACCCGACAGGGAAAACACCGGGGAGCTGTTTTTT. It yields the protein CASRPDRENTGELFF.

The V gene is TRBV5-4, the J gene TRBJ2-7; 8 positions match TRBD2. J lost 0 bases, V lost 1 base, and 3 bases had no gene match. The germline gives CDR1 SGHNT, CDR2 YYREEE (reference sequence). The CDR3 is made up of 15 amino acids. The CDR3 spells CASSLTSGSSYEQYF. The CDR3 bases are TGTGCCAGCAGCTTGACTAGCGGTAGCTCCTACGAGCAGTACTTC.

The chain joins TRBV5-1 to TRBJ2-1, with 9 positions matching TRBD2. V lost 0 bases, J lost 4 bases, and 2 bases stayed unmatched. This CDR3 is 15 amino acids long. Germline V CDR1 and CDR2: SGHRS, YFSETQ. In nucleotides, the CDR3 is TGCGCCAGCAGCTTGGCTAGCGGGGTTTACAATGAGCAGTTCTTC. The encoded protein is CASSLASGVYNEQFF.

This chain uses TRBV2 with TRBJ2-2, with TRBD2 identical over 13 bases. Germline assignment: CDR1 SNHLY and CDR2 FYNNEI. CDR3 size: 17 residues. V lost 0 bases to trimming and J lost 7 bases; unmatched junction nucleotides: 5. The CDR3 is CASSEAGLAGRVGELFF. As DNA, the CDR3 is TGTGCCAGCAGTGAAGCGGGACTAGCGGGACGGGTCGGGGAGCTGTTTTTT.

The chain has TRBV29-1 and TRBJ1-1; the match to TRBD1 covers 9 bases. Unmatched junction bases numbered 9, after V lost 4 bases and J lost 6 bases. CDR3 length: 14 amino acids. Germline loops: CDR1 SQVTM, CDR2 ANQGSEA. CDR3 nucleotides: TGCAGCGTTGGGGGGGGACAGGGTGGCGCTGAAGCTTTCTTT. This codes for CSVGGGQGGAEAFF.

The chain couples TRBV5-6 to TRBJ2-7; tentatively, D is TRBD1 (6 bases). Trimming took 7 bases from V and 4 from J, leaving 18 bases between them. CDR3 length: 14 residues. Germline V lookup: CDR1 SGHDT, CDR2 YYEEEE. DNA of the CDR3: TGTGCCAGCGCTTTGGGGGCAAGTAAGTACGAGCAGTACTTC. This codes for CASALGASKYEQYF.

The chain carries TRBV5-1 and TRBJ1-2; perhaps TRBD1 as D (6 bases). The V gene lost 3 bases and the J gene lost 4 bases, with 13 bases spanning the gap. The germline V gene has CDR1 SGHRS and CDR2 YFSETQ. The CDR3 has 14 amino acids. The CDR3 DNA follows: TGCGCCAGCAGCTCACCAGGGGTTGGCTATGGCTACACCTTC. Its protein is CASSSPGVGYGYTF.

This chain connects TRBV5-1 to TRBJ1-1; D gene uncertain. In germline, CDR1 is SGHRS, CDR2 YFSETQ. This CDR3 has 13 amino acids. Trimming removed 0 bases at V and 1 base at J, with 4 bases between. CDR3: CASSLVRNTEAFF. In nucleotides, the CDR3 is TGCGCCAGCAGCTTGGTGAGGAACACTGAAGCTTTCTTT.

The J gene is TRBJ2-2, the V gene TRBV27; 8 nucleotides align to TRBD2. The germline V gene has CDR1 MNHEY and CDR2 SMNVEV (reference sequence). CDR3 size: 17 residues. With V trimmed by 0 bases and J by 4 bases, 7 bases remained unmatched. In DNA, the CDR3 is TGTGCCAGCAGTTTATCGCTTGAACTAGCGGTCACCGGGGAGCTGTTTTTT. Translated: CASSLSLELAVTGELFF.

This chain uses TRBV10-2 with TRBJ1-1; possibly TRBD1 for D (6 bases). This CDR3 region has 14 residues. Germline loops: CDR1 WSHSY, CDR2 SAAADI. With 4 bases removed from V and 4 bases from J, the gap between germline ends came to 13 bases. The CDR3 loop is CASSGGGRTTEAFF. Here the CDR3 DNA reads TGCGCCAGCAGTGGGGGGGGCAGGACCACTGAAGCTTTCTTT.

The rearrangement uses TRBV6-1 and TRBJ1-4, with a weak D call TRBD1 (6 bases). The CDR3 runs 13 residues. Germline V gene lookup returns CDR1 MNHNS and CDR2 SASEGT. V was shortened by 6 bases and J by 4 bases, with 9 bases between the two germline ends. CDR3 sequence: CASRTGSNEKLFF. As DNA, the CDR3 is TGTGCCAGCAGGACAGGAAGTAATGAAAAACTGTTTTTT.

V is TRBV5-1 and J is TRBJ2-1, with 12 bases lining up with TRBD2. The germline gives CDR1 SGHRS, CDR2 YFSETQ. With V trimmed by 4 bases and J by 8 bases, 13 bases remained unmatched. The CDR3 consists of 17 residues. Written as DNA, the CDR3 is TGCGCCAGCAGCGCCGGGACTAGCGGGTCCTTAGCGGATGAGCAGTTCTTC. Translated: CASSAGTSGSLADEQFF.

The chain uses TRBV7-2 and TRBJ2-4, with a weak D call TRBD2 (9 bases). The CDR3 has 16 residues. Trimming left V 9 bases short and J 8 bases short, with 26 bases between. Looked up from germline, CDR1 is SGHTA and CDR2 is FQGNSA. CDR3 sequence: CARTTGGEAGGDIQYF. CDR3 sequence (DNA): TGTGCCAGAACAACAGGGGGGGAAGCGGGAGGAGACATTCAGTACTTC.

This chain joins TRBV13 and TRBJ2-5, with D possibly matching TRBD2 (6 bases). The DNA end is a closer match to TRBJ2-7, so the J assignment may be wrong. The CDR3 length is 14 residues. Germline CDR1 reads PRHDT; CDR2 reads FYEKMQ (reference sequence). As DNA, the CDR3 is TGTGCCAGCAGCTTTTCGGGAGACCCCTACGAGCAGTACTTC. Its translation: CASSFSGDPYEQYF.

The chain combines TRBV9 with TRBJ1-2; D might be TRBD1 (5 bases). The CDR3 consists of 14 residues. V was pared by 0 bases and J by 1 base, with 7 bases between. Germline lookup yields CDR1 SGDLS and CDR2 YYNGEE. As DNA, the CDR3 is TGTGCCAGCAGCGTAGAGCAGGGTAACTATGGCTACACCTTC. This translates into CASSVEQGNYGYTF.

This chain links TRBV4-2 with TRBJ2-7; perhaps TRBD2 as D (6 bases). This CDR3 spans 17 amino acids. Germline CDR1 LGHNA, CDR2 YNFKEQ. V was clipped by 3 bases and J by 3 bases, with 21 bases between them. The DNA of the CDR3 is TGTGCCAGCAGCCAGTTGGCGGGGCTTACGGATTACTACGAGCAGTACTTC. Its protein is CASSQLAGLTDYYEQYF.

The chain employs TRBV28 and TRBJ2-1, with D tentatively TRBD1 (5 bases). The CDR3 loop spans 15 amino acids. Germline lookup yields CDR1 MDHEN and CDR2 SYDVKM. The V and J ends lost 2 bases and 8 bases respectively, with 16 bases between them. Written as DNA, the CDR3 is TGTGCCAGCAGTTTACCCAGGGTTAACCCACATGAGCAGTTCTTC. This codes for CASSLPRVNPHEQFF.

This chain uses TRBV27 with TRBJ1-2, with 7 positions matching TRBD1. Germline values: CDR1 MNHEY, CDR2 SMNVEV (reference sequence). The CDR3 spans 14 residues. The V segment lost 5 bases and the J segment 3 bases; nucleotides outside the gene matches: 6. Written as DNA, the CDR3 is TGTGCCAGCAGTACTAGACAGGGCCACTATGGCTACACCTTC. Translated: CASSTRQGHYGYTF.

The V and J genes are TRBV5-6 and TRBJ2-1; 12 positions agree with TRBD2. V lost 4 bases to trimming and J lost 2 bases; unmatched junction nucleotides: 4. The length of the CDR3 is 16 residues. Germline loops: CDR1 SGHDT, CDR2 YYEEEE. CDR3 nucleotides: TGTGCCAGCAGCCCTAGCGGGAGGGGGGCCTACAATGAGCAGTTCTTC. It yields the protein CASSPSGRGAYNEQFF.